This T cell receptor beta chain came from a study of T-cell reconstitution after alpha-beta-depleted transplantation in children. The CDR3 has 14 amino acids. Germline CDR1 MNHEY, CDR2 SMNVEV (reference sequence). The germline V and J ends were trimmed by 5 bases and 6 bases, with 15 bases remaining between them. This clonotype was seen many times. As it was prepared, the TCRbeta library received unique molecular identifiers. Each CDR3 protein gets one entry after TCRdb re-called the PCR reads with MiXCR. The sample has about 610,000 distinct CDR3 sequences, roughly a tenth seen once. Sample: PBMCs from the stem cell graft donor, taken from the stem cell graft. The clonotype comes from a human donor who donated a stem cell graft to a child with acute myeloid leukemia. The chain joins TRBV27 to TRBJ2-3; D is perhaps TRBD2 (5 bases). DNA for the CDR3: TGTGCCAGCAGTCTCCGGGAACCACCGGATACGCAGTATTTT. Protein sequence: CASSLREPPDTQYF.